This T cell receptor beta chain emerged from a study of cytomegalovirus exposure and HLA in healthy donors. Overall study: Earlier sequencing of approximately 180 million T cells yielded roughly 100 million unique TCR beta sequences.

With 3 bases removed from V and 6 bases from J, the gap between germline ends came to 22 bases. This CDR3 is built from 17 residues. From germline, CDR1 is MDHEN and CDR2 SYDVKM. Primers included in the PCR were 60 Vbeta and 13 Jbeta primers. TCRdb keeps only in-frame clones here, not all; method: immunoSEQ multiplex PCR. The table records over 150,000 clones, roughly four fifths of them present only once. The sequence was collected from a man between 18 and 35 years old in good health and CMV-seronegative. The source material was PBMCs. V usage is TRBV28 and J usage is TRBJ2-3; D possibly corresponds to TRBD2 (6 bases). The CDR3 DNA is TGTGCCAGCAGTTTCCCCCGGGGGAAACCCTCGGGGGATACGCAGTATTTT. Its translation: CASSFPRGKPSGDTQYF.